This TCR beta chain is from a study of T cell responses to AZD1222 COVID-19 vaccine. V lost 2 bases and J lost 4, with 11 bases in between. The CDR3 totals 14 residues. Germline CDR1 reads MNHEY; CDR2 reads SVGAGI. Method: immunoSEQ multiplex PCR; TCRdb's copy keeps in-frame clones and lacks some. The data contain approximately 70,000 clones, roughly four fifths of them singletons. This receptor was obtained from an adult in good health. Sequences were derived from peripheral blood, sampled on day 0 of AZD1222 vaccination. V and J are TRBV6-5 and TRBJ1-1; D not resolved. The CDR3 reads CASSYAVRSTEAFF. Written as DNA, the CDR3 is TGTGCCAGCAGTTACGCAGTACGGAGCACTGAAGCTTTCTTT.